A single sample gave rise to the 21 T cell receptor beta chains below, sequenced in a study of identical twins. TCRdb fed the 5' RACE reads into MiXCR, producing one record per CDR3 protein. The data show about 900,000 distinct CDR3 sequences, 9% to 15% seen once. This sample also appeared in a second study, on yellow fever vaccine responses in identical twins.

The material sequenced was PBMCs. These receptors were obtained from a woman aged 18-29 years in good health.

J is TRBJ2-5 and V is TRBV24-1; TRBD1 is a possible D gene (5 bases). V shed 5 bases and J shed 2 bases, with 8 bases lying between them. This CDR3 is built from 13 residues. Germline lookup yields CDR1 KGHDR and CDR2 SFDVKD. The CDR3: CATSGQKQETQYF. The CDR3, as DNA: TGTGCCACCAGTGGACAGAAGCAAGAGACCCAGTACTTC.

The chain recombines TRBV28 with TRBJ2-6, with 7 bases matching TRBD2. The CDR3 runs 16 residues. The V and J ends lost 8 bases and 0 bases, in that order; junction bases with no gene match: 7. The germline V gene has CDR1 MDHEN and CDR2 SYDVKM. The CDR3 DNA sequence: TGTGCCAGCTCAGGCGGGAGCATCTCTGGGGCCAACGTCCTGACTTTC. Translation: CASSGGSISGANVLTF.

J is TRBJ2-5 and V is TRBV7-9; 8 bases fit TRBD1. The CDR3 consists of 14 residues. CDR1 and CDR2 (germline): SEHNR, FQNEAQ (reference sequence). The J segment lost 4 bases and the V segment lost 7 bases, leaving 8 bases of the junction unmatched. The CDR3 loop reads CASTPQGAGETQYF. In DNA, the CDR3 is TGTGCCAGCACCCCCCAGGGGGCGGGAGAGACCCAGTACTTC.

CDR3 DNA: TGTGCCAGCACCAACCGGGCCCTTGAGGAGACCCAGTACTTC. This gives the protein CASTNRALEETQYF. The chain recombines TRBV12-3 or TRBV12-4 with TRBJ2-5; D not resolved. This CDR3 contains 14 residues. The ends were cut back, 7 bases at V and 5 bases at J, with 17 bases in the middle.

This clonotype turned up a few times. CDR3 nucleotide sequence: TGTGCCAGCAGCGCTCAGGGGTGGACTAATGAAAAACTGTTTTTT. This codes for CASSAQGWTNEKLFF. The rearrangement links TRBV7-9 to TRBJ1-4; D may be TRBD1 (6 bases). V lost 5 bases and J lost 2, with 12 bases in between. This CDR3 is built from 15 residues. Per the germline V gene, CDR1 is SEHNR and CDR2 is FQNEAQ (reference sequence).

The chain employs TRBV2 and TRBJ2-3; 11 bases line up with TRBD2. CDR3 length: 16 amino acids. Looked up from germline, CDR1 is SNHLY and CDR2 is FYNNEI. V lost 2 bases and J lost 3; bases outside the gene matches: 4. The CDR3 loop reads CASSELAGGETDTQYF. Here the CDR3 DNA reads TGTGCCAGCAGTGAATTAGCGGGAGGGGAGACAGATACGCAGTATTTT.

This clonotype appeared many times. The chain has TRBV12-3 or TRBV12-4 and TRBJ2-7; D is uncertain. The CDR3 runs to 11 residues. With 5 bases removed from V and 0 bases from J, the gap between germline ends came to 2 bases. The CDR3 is CASSNSYEQYF. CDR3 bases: TGTGCCAGCAGTAACTCCTACGAGCAGTACTTC.

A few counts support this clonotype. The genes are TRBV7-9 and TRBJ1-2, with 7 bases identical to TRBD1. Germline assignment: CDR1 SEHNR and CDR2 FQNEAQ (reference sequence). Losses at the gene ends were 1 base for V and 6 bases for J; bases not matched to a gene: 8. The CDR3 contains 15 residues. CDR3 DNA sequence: TGTGCCAGCAGCTTAGAGTTGACAGGGAAAAATGGCTACACCTTC. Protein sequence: CASSLELTGKNGYTF.

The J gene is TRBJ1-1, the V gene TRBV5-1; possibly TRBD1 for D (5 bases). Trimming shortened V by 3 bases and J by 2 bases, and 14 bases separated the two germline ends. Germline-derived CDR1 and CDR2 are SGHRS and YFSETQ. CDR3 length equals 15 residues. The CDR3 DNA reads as TGCGCCAGCAGCTGGGAGGGGCAGACAAACACTGAAGCTTTCTTT. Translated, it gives CASSWEGQTNTEAFF.

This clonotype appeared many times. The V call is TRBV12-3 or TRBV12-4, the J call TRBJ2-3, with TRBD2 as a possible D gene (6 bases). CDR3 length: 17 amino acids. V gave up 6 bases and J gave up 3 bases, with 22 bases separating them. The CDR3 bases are TGTGCCAGCAGCCCTCCGATACTAGCCACCGGGACAGATACGCAGTATTTT. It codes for CASSPPILATGTDTQYF.

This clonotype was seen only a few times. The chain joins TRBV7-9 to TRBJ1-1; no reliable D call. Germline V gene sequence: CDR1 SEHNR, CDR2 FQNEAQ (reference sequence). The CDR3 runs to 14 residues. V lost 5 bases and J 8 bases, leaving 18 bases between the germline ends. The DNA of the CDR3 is TGTGCCAGCAGCCCCAAGGTTGGCAGGACCGAAGCTTTCTTT. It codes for CASSPKVGRTEAFF.

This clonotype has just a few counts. The chain's CDR3 is CASSQEGGAEAFF. For the CDR3, the DNA is TGTGCCAGCAGCCAAGAAGGAGGGGCTGAAGCTTTCTTT. The gene calls are TRBV3-1 and TRBJ1-1; a possible D gene is TRBD1 (5 bases). The germline V and J ends were trimmed by 0 bases and 6 bases, with 8 bases remaining between them. The CDR3 spans 13 residues. The V gene's germline CDR1 is LGHDT and CDR2 YNNKEL (reference sequence). The complete variable domain, with remaining parts taken from reference TRBV3-1 and TRBJ1-1, reads DTAVSQTPKYLVTQMGNDKSIKCEQNLGHDTMYWYKQDSKKFLKIMFSYNNKELIINETVPNRFSPKSPDKAHLNLHINSLELGDSAVYFCASSQEGGAEAFFGQGTRLTVV.

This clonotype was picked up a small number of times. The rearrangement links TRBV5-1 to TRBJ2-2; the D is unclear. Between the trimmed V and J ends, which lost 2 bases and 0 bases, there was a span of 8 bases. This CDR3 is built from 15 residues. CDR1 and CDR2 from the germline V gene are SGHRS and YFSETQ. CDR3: CASSFMDANTGELFF. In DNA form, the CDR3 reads TGCGCCAGCAGCTTCATGGACGCGAACACCGGGGAGCTGTTTTTT.

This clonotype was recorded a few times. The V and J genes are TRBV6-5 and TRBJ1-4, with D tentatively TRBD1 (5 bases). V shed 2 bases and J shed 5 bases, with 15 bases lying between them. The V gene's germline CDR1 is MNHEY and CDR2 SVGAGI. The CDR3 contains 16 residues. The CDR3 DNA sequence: TGTGCCAGCAGTTACGGGGGAGGGGTCCCCAATGAAAAACTGTTTTTT. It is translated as CASSYGGGVPNEKLFF.

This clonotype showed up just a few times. CDR3 in amino acids: CSARDPPTGSHNYEQYV. The CDR3 DNA is TGCAGTGCTAGAGACCCCCCCACGGGGAGCCACAACTACGAGCAGTACGTC. The rearrangement links TRBV20-1 to TRBJ2-7; TRBD2 might be the D (5 bases). The CDR3 has 17 residues. Trimming took 0 bases from V and 3 from J, leaving 21 bases between them. Germline-derived CDR1 and CDR2 are DFQATT and SNEGSKA (reference sequence).

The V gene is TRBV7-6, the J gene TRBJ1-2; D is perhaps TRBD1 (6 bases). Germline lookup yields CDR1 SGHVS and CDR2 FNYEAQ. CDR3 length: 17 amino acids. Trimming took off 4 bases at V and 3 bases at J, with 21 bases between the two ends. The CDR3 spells CASSSGPTVTGYYGYTF. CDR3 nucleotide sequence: TGTGCCAGCAGCTCCGGCCCGACCGTCACAGGGTACTATGGCTACACCTTC. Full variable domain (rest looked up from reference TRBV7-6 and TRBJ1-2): GAGVSQSPRYKVTKRGQDVALRCDPISGHVSLYWYRQALGQGPEFLTYFNYEAQQDKSGLPNDRFSAERPEGSISTLTIQRTEQRDSAMYRCASSSGPTVTGYYGYTFGSGTRLTVV.

Here the CDR3 reads CSARPGQEYATNEKLFF. As DNA, the CDR3 is TGCAGTGCTAGGCCGGGACAGGAGTATGCAACTAATGAAAAACTGTTTTTT. The chain uses TRBV20-1 and TRBJ1-4, with 8 bases matching TRBD1. Germline CDR1 DFQATT, CDR2 SNEGSKA (reference sequence). V lost 3 bases to trimming and J lost 0 bases; unmatched junction nucleotides: 9. There are 17 residues in the CDR3.

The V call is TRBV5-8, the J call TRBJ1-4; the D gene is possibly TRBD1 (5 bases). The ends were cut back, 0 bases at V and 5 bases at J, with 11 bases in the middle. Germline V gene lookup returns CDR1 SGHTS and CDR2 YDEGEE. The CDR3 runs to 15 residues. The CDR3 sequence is CASSLAGTVNEKLFF. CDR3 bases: TGTGCCAGCAGCTTGGCCGGGACGGTGAATGAAAAACTGTTTTTT.

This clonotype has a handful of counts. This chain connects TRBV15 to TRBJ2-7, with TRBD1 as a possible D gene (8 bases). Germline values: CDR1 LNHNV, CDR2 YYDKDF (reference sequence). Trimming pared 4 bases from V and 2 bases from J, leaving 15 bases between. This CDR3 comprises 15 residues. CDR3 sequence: CATSIHRGGTYEQYF. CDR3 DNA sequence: TGTGCCACCAGCATCCACAGGGGGGGGACCTACGAGCAGTACTTC.

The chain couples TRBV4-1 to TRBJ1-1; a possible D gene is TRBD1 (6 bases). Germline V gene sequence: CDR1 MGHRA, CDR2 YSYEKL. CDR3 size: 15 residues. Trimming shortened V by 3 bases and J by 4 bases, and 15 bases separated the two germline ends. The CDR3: CASSHGEQGFTEAFF. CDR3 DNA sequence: TGCGCCAGCAGCCACGGTGAACAGGGCTTCACTGAAGCTTTCTTT.

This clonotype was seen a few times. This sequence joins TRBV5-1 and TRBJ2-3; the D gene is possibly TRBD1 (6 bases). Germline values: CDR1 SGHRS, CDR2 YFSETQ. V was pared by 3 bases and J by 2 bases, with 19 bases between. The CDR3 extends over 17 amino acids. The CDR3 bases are TGCGCCAGCAGCTCAGTACTAACAGGGAGTGACACAGATACGCAGTATTTT. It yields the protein CASSSVLTGSDTDTQYF.